This TCR beta chain comes out of a study of early T cells in non-severe SARS-CoV-2 infection. The wider study: The input, bulk RNA from unsorted whole blood, was sequenced, and chains were unpaired.

Study-level points and caveats: Anti-spike CD8 specificities were favored by VDJdb matching, whose results missed private and CD4 specificities.

Individual cDNA molecules each received unique molecular identifiers attached to them. Each CDR3 protein is one row after TCRdb ran MiXCR on the 5' RACE reads. Found here are tens of thousands of distinct CDR3 sequences, roughly a tenth of them singletons; the top ten hold roughly 8%. Per germline, CDR1 MNHNY and CDR2 SVGAGI (reference sequence). J was trimmed by 1 base and V by 4 bases; bases with no gene match: 7. CDR3 size: 17 residues. This clonotype was picked up a small number of times. Its antigen is as yet unknown. The sequenced sample was whole blood. The chain combines TRBV6-6 with TRBJ2-1; 10 nucleotides line up with TRBD2. The TCR sequence derives from an adult who was a healthcare worker with PCR-confirmed SARS-CoV-2 infection or an uninfected control (not recorded which). Written as DNA, the CDR3 is TGTGCCAGCAGTTGGGCTAGCGGGAGATCATCCTACAATGAGCAGTTCTTC. Amino acids: CASSWASGRSSYNEQFF.